The clone carrying this T cell receptor (beta chain) occurred a few times. Seattle cases were enrolled at active infection and followed longitudinally. This sample stems from a study of blood T cell repertoires in COVID-19. Study details: The United States, Italy and Spain were the sources of the acute and convalescent COVID-19 samples. From T cells, B-cell-depleted T cells, or PBMCs came the material, which was cDNA or gDNA.

In the original workflow: Reference gene primer amplification in the assay estimated nucleated cell counts. Sequenced by immunoSEQ multiplex PCR; TCRdb stores in-frame clones only, minus some. D and trimming come from the DNA, and the V and J calls and clone size come from that table. The data contain under 95,000 clones, about 82% of them singletons. V lost 3 bases, J lost 7 bases, and 15 bases lay in between. The CDR3 runs to 14 residues. CDR1 is KGHSH, CDR2 LQKENI, per germline. This receptor was taken from a man in his forties or fifties with COVID-19, enrolled during active disease. Sequencing was carried out using peripheral blood. The chain carries TRBV18 and TRBJ1-2; D possibly corresponds to TRBD1 (6 bases). CDR3 region: CASSPDGDKVGYTF. The DNA for the CDR3 is TGTGCCAGCTCACCCGACGGGGACAAGGTTGGCTACACCTTC.